These 8 T cell receptor beta chains came from one sample sequenced in a study of blood T cell repertoires in COVID-19. Clones were sequenced by immunoSEQ multiplex PCR, and TCRdb holds only the in-frame ones, with some missing. The table has 250,000 to 400,000 clones, 85% to 90% seen once. Sequencing was done on a sample of peripheral blood. Receptors were obtained from a young woman with COVID-19, enrolled during active disease.

This clone has only a few counts. J is TRBJ1-2 and V is TRBV5-1; D unclear. The germline V gene encodes CDR1 SGHRS and CDR2 YFSETQ. Trimming pared 0 bases from V and 5 bases from J, leaving 11 bases between. This CDR3 comprises 14 residues. The CDR3 DNA reads TGCGCCAGCAGCTTGGATACAGAGCCATATGGCTACACCTTC. Its protein product is CASSLDTEPYGYTF.

This clone was counted a few times. The rearrangement uses TRBV6-1 and TRBJ2-1; D might be TRBD1 (5 bases). CDR1 and CDR2 (germline): MNHNS, SASEGT. The length of the CDR3 is 12 residues. V gave up 2 bases and J gave up 7 bases, with 6 bases separating them. The CDR3 DNA reads TGTGCCAGCAGTGAACAGGGAAATGAGCAGTTCTTC. This sequence encodes CASSEQGNEQFF.

This sequence joins TRBV19 and TRBJ1-2; a possible D gene is TRBD1 (5 bases). The CDR3 totals 13 residues. V was pared by 7 bases and J by 2 bases, with 11 bases between. The germline CDR1 and CDR2 sequences are LNHDA and SQIVND (reference sequence). The DNA of the CDR3 is TGTGCCAGTACCCTGACAGCGAACTATGGCTACACCTTC. Translation gives CASTLTANYGYTF.

The rearrangement links TRBV6-5 to TRBJ1-2, with TRBD1 matching 8 bases. Germline CDR1 reads MNHEY; CDR2 reads SVGAGI. The CDR3 consists of 13 residues. V trimming: 8 bases; J trimming: 2 bases; junction bases outside the gene matches: 4. Here the CDR3 DNA reads TGTGCCAGCCTGAGACAGGGGAACTATGGCTACACCTTC. Its translation: CASLRQGNYGYTF.

The rearrangement joins TRBV3-1 (or the pseudogene TRBV3-2) to TRBJ1-1, with D tentatively TRBD1 (5 bases). The V gene lost 4 bases and the J gene lost 1 base, with 7 bases spanning the gap. The CDR3 spans 13 residues. Looked up from germline, CDR1 is LGHDT and CDR2 is YNNKEL (reference sequence). CDR3 DNA: TGTGCCAGCAGCCGAAGGGGGAACACTGAAGCTTTCTTT. Translation: CASSRRGNTEAFF.

This clone has a handful of counts. The chain is built from TRBV6-5 and TRBJ1-5; 7 bases map to TRBD1. The germline gives CDR1 MNHEY, CDR2 SVGAGI. The trim removed 7 bases at V and 7 bases at J, leaving 10 bases unmatched. The CDR3 has 14 residues. DNA of the CDR3: TGTGCCAGCACCACTACAGGGGACTCCCAGCCCCAGCATTTT. It is translated as CASTTTGDSQPQHF.

The count of this clone is one. As DNA, the CDR3 is TGTGCCAGCAGCCGCGGGACTTCTAGCACAGATACGCAGTATTTT. As protein: CASSRGTSSTDTQYF. The chain is built from TRBV7-2 and TRBJ2-3, with a weak D call TRBD2 (6 bases). The V and J ends lost 5 bases and 0 bases respectively, with 12 bases between them. Germline loops: CDR1 SGHTA, CDR2 FQGNSA. The CDR3 runs 15 residues.

The chain recombines TRBV19 with TRBJ1-5; D might be TRBD1 (5 bases). Germline lookup yields CDR1 LNHDA and CDR2 SQIVND (reference sequence). The CDR3 has 16 residues. The V end was cut by 10 bases, the J end by 3 bases, with 22 bases between. In nucleotides, the CDR3 is TGTGCCACCATCCGGGAGGCAGGGAACCTCAATCAGCCCCAGCATTTT. Translated: CATIREAGNLNQPQHF.